This TCR beta chain was identified in a study of blood T cell repertoires in COVID-19. Profiling relied on immunoSEQ multiplex PCR, and the TCRdb table lists in-frame clones only, not all of them. Here the sample spans roughly 300,000 clones, nearly 90% being singletons. The source is a young woman with COVID-19, enrolled during active disease. Material: peripheral blood.

Here the CDR3 reads CAISAVGASDTGELFF. The CDR3 coding sequence is TGTGCCATCAGTGCGGTGGGGGCTTCGGACACCGGGGAGCTGTTTTTT. The rearrangement uses TRBV10-3 and TRBJ2-2; possible D gene TRBD1, 6 bases. V was clipped by 4 bases and J by 3 bases, with 15 bases between them. Looked up from germline, CDR1 is ENHRY and CDR2 is SYGVKD. The CDR3 runs 16 residues.